This T cell receptor (beta chain) comes out of a study of blood T cell repertoires in COVID-19. Across the whole study: Some COVID-19 samples were acute and others convalescent; all came from the United States, Italy and Spain. PBMCs, B-cell-depleted T cells, or T cells were the source of the cDNA or gDNA that made up the material.

J gave up 1 base and V 0 bases, and 6 bases lay outside the gene matches. CDR1 is SGHRS and CDR2 is YFSETQ in the germline V gene. The CDR3 totals 16 residues. Methods used by the authors: Reference gene primer amplification in the assay estimated nucleated cell counts. Here immunoSEQ multiplex PCR was the method, and the copy in TCRdb shows in-frame clones only, minus some. For V, J and clone size, that table is used; D and trimming come from the DNA. The table shows approximately 36,000 clones, with about 90% occurring only once. J is TRBJ2-5 and V is TRBV5-1; 7 positions match TRBD2. The sample taken for sequencing was peripheral blood. The clonotype was recovered from a man in his sixties with acute or convalescent COVID-19. CDR3 bases: TGCGCCAGCAGCTTGGCCCCGGCTAGCGGCCAAGAGACCCAGTACTTC. Encoded protein: CASSLAPASGQETQYF.